This passage covers 21 T cell receptor beta chains from one sample sequenced in a study of T cells in localized non-small cell lung cancer. Clones were sequenced by immunoSEQ multiplex PCR, and TCRdb holds only the in-frame ones, with some missing. The sample has roughly 24,000 clones, around 86% seen once; the top ten hold 20% to 25%. The sample here was peripheral blood, taken before any cancer treatment. The receptors originated from a man between 40 and 75 years old with stage I squamous cell lung carcinoma.

The chain is built from TRBV19 and TRBJ1-1; no firm D call. Germline assignment: CDR1 LNHDA and CDR2 SQIVND (reference sequence). The CDR3 contains 11 residues. Trimming stripped 1 base from V and 5 bases from J, with 2 bases between. As DNA, the CDR3 is TGTGCCAGTAGTATAGTGACTGAAGCTTTCTTT. This codes for CASSIVTEAFF. The full variable domain, with the rest looked up from reference TRBV19 and TRBJ1-1, is DGGITQSPKYLFRKEGQNVTLSCEQNLNHDAMYWYRQDPGQGLRLIYYSQIVNDFQKGDIAEGYSVSREKKESFPLTVTSAQKNPTAFYLCASSIVTEAFFGQGTRLTVV.

The chain links TRBV10-1 to TRBJ2-2; the D gene is possibly TRBD2 (5 bases). Trimming removed 5 bases at V and 1 base at J, with 17 bases between. CDR1 is WNHNN and CDR2 is SYGVQD in the germline V gene (reference sequence). This CDR3 spans 17 amino acids. The CDR3 nucleotides read TGCGCCAGCAGTCCGGGGATTAGGCAGGTGAACACCGGGGAGCTGTTTTTT. This sequence encodes CASSPGIRQVNTGELFF.

This chain links TRBV5-1 with TRBJ2-6; D is uncertain. The CDR3 extends over 14 amino acids. The V end lost 3 bases, the J end lost 0 bases, and 4 bases lay between the germline ends. Germline V gene lookup returns CDR1 SGHRS and CDR2 YFSETQ. For the CDR3, the DNA is TGCGCCAGCAGCTGGATCTCTGGGGCCAACGTCCTGACTTTC. Protein sequence: CASSWISGANVLTF.

This chain joins TRBV4-1 and TRBJ2-1; TRBD2 aligns across 12 bases. The CDR3 has 19 residues. V lost 2 bases to trimming and J lost 1 base; unmatched junction nucleotides: 9. Looked up from germline, CDR1 is MGHRA and CDR2 is YSYEKL. The DNA for the CDR3 is TGCGCCAGCAGCCAACTGGCTAGCGGGGGGGTAGGGTCCTACAATGAGCAGTTCTTC. Translating gives CASSQLASGGVGSYNEQFF.

DNA for the CDR3: TGTGCCAGCAGTTTACCCTGGGGCTTCCAAGAGACCCAGTACTTC. Translation: CASSLPWGFQETQYF. The gene calls are TRBV28 and TRBJ2-5; perhaps TRBD1 as D (5 bases). Between the trimmed V and J ends, which lost 2 bases and 1 base, there was a span of 11 bases. Germline CDR1 MDHEN, CDR2 SYDVKM. The CDR3 loop spans 15 amino acids.

The J gene is TRBJ1-5, the V gene TRBV19, with TRBD1 as a possible D gene (6 bases). The germline V gene has CDR1 LNHDA and CDR2 SQIVND (reference sequence). Trimming stripped 7 bases from V and 2 bases from J, with 15 bases between. This CDR3 has 15 amino acids. This CDR3 is CASTDRLRGNQPQHF. CDR3 nucleotides: TGTGCCAGTACCGACAGGTTGAGGGGCAATCAGCCCCAGCATTTT.

This sequence joins TRBV29-1 and TRBJ1-4; 10 bases line up with TRBD1. V was clipped by 6 bases and J by 2 bases; unmatched bases: 24. The length of the CDR3 is 21 residues. From germline, CDR1 is SQVTM and CDR2 ANQGSEA. Here the CDR3 DNA reads TGCAGCGTCCAAGGAACCCAGGCCGGGACAGGGGTCTTGTGGACTAATGAAAAACTGTTTTTT. As protein: CSVQGTQAGTGVLWTNEKLFF.

The chain links TRBV11-1 to TRBJ2-5, with D perhaps TRBD2 (5 bases). The CDR3 runs to 14 residues. V was shortened by 5 bases and J by 5 bases, with 15 bases between the two germline ends. CDR1 and CDR2 (germline): SGHAT, FQDESV (reference sequence). The chain's CDR3 is CASSPGRGYETQYF. In DNA form, the CDR3 reads TGTGCCAGCAGCCCAGGTAGAGGGTACGAGACCCAGTACTTC.

The chain employs TRBV5-1 and TRBJ1-1; D is ambiguous. Trimming cost V 5 bases and J 2 bases, with 7 bases left between them. The CDR3 is 12 amino acids. Germline CDR1 SGHRS, CDR2 YFSETQ. The CDR3 reads CASSSENTEAFF. CDR3 in DNA: TGCGCCAGCAGTAGCGAAAACACTGAAGCTTTCTTT. Full variable domain (outside the CDR3, taken from reference TRBV5-1 and TRBJ1-1): KAGVTQTPRYLIKTRGQQVTLSCSPISGHRSVSWYQQTPGQGLQFLFEYFSETQRNKGNFPGRFSGRQFSNSRSEMNVSTLELGDSALYLCASSSENTEAFFGQGTRLTVV.

The chain has TRBV2 and TRBJ2-1, with TRBD2 matching over 8 bases. The germline gives CDR1 SNHLY, CDR2 FYNNEI. The CDR3 is 15 amino acids. Unmatched junction bases numbered 14, after V lost 6 bases and J lost 10 bases. The CDR3 loop reads CASRFSGVSRWEQFF. The CDR3 DNA reads as TGTGCCAGCAGGTTTAGCGGGGTCTCCCGTTGGGAGCAGTTCTTC.

J is TRBJ2-4 and V is TRBV5-4; TRBD1 is a possible D gene (6 bases). The V end was cut by 4 bases, the J end by 1 base, with 18 bases between. Per germline, CDR1 SGHNT and CDR2 YYREEE (reference sequence). The CDR3 has 17 residues. The CDR3 is CASSLYLGQGAKNIQYF. CDR3 nucleotides: TGTGCCAGCAGCCTATACCTCGGGCAGGGGGCCAAAAACATTCAGTACTTC. Full variable domain (outside the CDR3, taken from reference TRBV5-4 and TRBJ2-4): ETGVTQSPTHLIKTRGQQVTLRCSSQSGHNTVSWYQQALGQGPQFIFQYYREEENGRGNFPPRFSGLQFPNYSSELNVNALELDDSALYLCASSLYLGQGAKNIQYFGAGTRLSVL.

V gene TRBV6-5 combines with J gene TRBJ1-1; D is ambiguous. V dropped 8 bases and J dropped 0 bases, with 10 bases sitting between them. CDR1 and CDR2 (germline): MNHEY, SVGAGI. This CDR3 comprises 13 residues. This CDR3 reads CASQRNMNTEAFF. Written as DNA, the CDR3 is TGTGCCAGCCAACGGAATATGAACACTGAAGCTTTCTTT.

V gene TRBV6-1 combines with J gene TRBJ2-5; D might be TRBD1 or TRBD2, each matching 5 bases. The CDR3 has 16 amino acids. The germline V gene has CDR1 MNHNS and CDR2 SASEGT. Trimming left V 3 bases short and J 4 bases short, with 18 bases between. CDR3 amino acids: CASSEGPPLGRETQYF. The CDR3, as DNA: TGTGCCAGCAGTGAGGGACCGCCTTTAGGGCGAGAGACCCAGTACTTC.

The chain combines TRBV6-6 with TRBJ2-3; 8 bases map to TRBD2. This CDR3 is built from 12 residues. V trimming: 5 bases; J trimming: 7 bases; junction bases outside the gene matches: 2. The V gene's germline CDR1 is MNHNY and CDR2 SVGAGI (reference sequence). The CDR3 bases are TGTGCCAGCAGTAGCGGGGGAAATACGCAGTATTTT. Its translation: CASSSGGNTQYF.

This rearrangement joins TRBV2 to TRBJ1-1, with TRBD1 matching 7 bases. The germline gives CDR1 SNHLY, CDR2 FYNNEI. After removal of 6 bases from V and 6 bases from J, the junction contained 7 bases not matched to a gene. The CDR3 has 13 residues. The CDR3 coding sequence is TGTGCCAGCAGGTCAGGGGGTTACGCTGAAGCTTTCTTT. It translates to CASRSGGYAEAFF.

This clone was recorded only once. CDR3 region: CASTEKEVRVETQYF. CDR3 DNA: TGTGCCAGCACCGAAAAGGAGGTCAGGGTCGAGACCCAGTACTTC. The J gene is TRBJ2-5, the V gene TRBV2; D tentatively reads TRBD1 or TRBD2 (5 bases each). CDR1 is SNHLY and CDR2 is FYNNEI in the germline V gene. This CDR3 has 15 amino acids. Trimming took 7 bases from V and 5 from J, leaving 20 bases between them. Full variable domain (remainder filled in from reference TRBV2 and TRBJ2-5): EPEVTQTPSHQVTQMGQEVILRCVPISNHLYFYWYRQILGQKVEFLVSFYNNEISEKSEIFDDQFSVERPDGSNFTLKIRSTKLEDSAMYFCASTEKEVRVETQYFGPGTRLLVL.

The chain joins TRBV18 to TRBJ2-3; D remains unclear. The CDR3 length is 13 residues. V lost 5 bases and J 2 bases, leaving 8 bases between the germline ends. Germline V CDR1 and CDR2: KGHSH, LQKENI. CDR3 nucleotides: TGTGCCAGCTCAGGGGATTCCACAGATACGCAGTATTTT. Its protein is CASSGDSTDTQYF.

This sequence joins TRBV7-9 and TRBJ2-1, with D perhaps TRBD1 or TRBD2 (5 bases each). The CDR3 totals 16 residues. Germline assignment: CDR1 SEHNR and CDR2 FQNEAQ (reference sequence). The V end was cut by 5 bases, the J end by 4 bases, with 18 bases between. The chain's CDR3 is CASSPREGLGYNEQFF. The CDR3 DNA sequence: TGTGCCAGCAGCCCCAGGGAAGGACTTGGGTACAATGAGCAGTTCTTC.

The rearrangement links TRBV14 to TRBJ1-3, with 8 bases aligning to TRBD1. The CDR3 is 15 amino acids. The V segment lost 4 bases and the J segment 4 bases; nucleotides outside the gene matches: 6. Germline loops: CDR1 SGHDN, CDR2 FVKESK. For the CDR3, the DNA is TGTGCCAGCAGCCCGCGGACAGGGCTAGGAAACACCATATATTTT. It yields the protein CASSPRTGLGNTIYF.

This sequence joins TRBV29-1 and TRBJ1-4; 7 bases agree with TRBD1. The CDR3 contains 18 residues. Trimming cost V 5 bases and J 0 bases; bases outside gene matches: 15. In germline, CDR1 is SQVTM, CDR2 ANQGSEA. The CDR3 DNA reads TGCAGCGTTAAGCACGGAACAGGGGTACTTGCAACTAATGAAAAACTGTTTTTT. Translation gives CSVKHGTGVLATNEKLFF.

This chain links TRBV7-8 with TRBJ2-1, with 7 bases matching TRBD1. Germline CDR1 reads SGHVS; CDR2 reads FQNEAQ. With V trimmed by 5 bases and J by 2 bases, 9 bases remained unmatched. The CDR3 sequence is 16 residues long. The CDR3 is CASSPRGQRTYNEQFF. The DNA of the CDR3 is TGTGCCAGCAGCCCCCGGGGACAGCGAACCTACAATGAGCAGTTCTTC.